This is a list of T cell receptor beta chains from one sample in a study of OX40 agonist ivuxolimab in advanced cancers. Generated by immunoSEQ multiplex PCR, the TCRdb table keeps only in-frame clones and is missing some. The sample contains over 85,000 clones, 80% to 95% of which appear only once. The specimen comprised CD4+ or CD8+ T cells sorted from blood, sampled in a trial of the OX40 agonist ivuxolimab. Source of these receptors: an adult with an advanced solid tumor such as melanoma, head and neck, liver or kidney cancer. CDR3s include the opening cysteine and the closing phenylalanine or tryptophan. D genes are given only for firm matches. Rows may omit the clone size; those that give it use once, few, many or a size class.

abundance	j_gene	v_gene	d_gene	CDR3aa	CDR3nt
.	TRBJ2-1	TRBV9	TRBD2	CASSSGTIYNEQFF	TGTGCCAGCAGCTCCGGGACTATCTACAATGAGCAGTTCTTC
.	TRBJ2-7	TRBV11-3	.	CASSTDTYEQYF	TGTGCCAGCAGCACGGACACCTACGAGCAGTACTTC
.	TRBJ1-6	TRBV2	.	CASRDDGLGSPLHF	TGTGCCAGCAGGGATGACGGGTTAGGTTCACCCCTCCACTTT
.	TRBJ2-3	TRBV30	TRBD2	CAYGIAGSTDTQYF	TGTGCCTACGGGATAGCGGGAAGCACAGATACGCAGTATTTT
.	TRBJ2-2	TRBV19	TRBD2	CASSTTFTGTSGMWFRAGELFF	TGTGCCAGTAGTACGACTTTCACCGGGACTAGCGGGATGTGGTTTCGGGCCGGGGAGCTGTTTTTT
.	TRBJ2-2	TRBV28	TRBD2	CASSFRGVDTGELFF	TGTGCCAGCAGTTTTCGGGGGGTCGACACCGGGGAGCTGTTTTTT
.	TRBJ2-3	TRBV9	.	CASSAPQRRVGSTDTQYF	TGTGCCAGCAGCGCCCCCCAACGCAGGGTGGGGAGCACAGATACGCAGTATTTT
few	TRBJ1-1	TRBV7-9	TRBD1	CASSLTGDLNTEAFF	TGTGCCAGCAGCCTAACAGGGGATTTGAACACTGAAGCTTTCTTT
.	TRBJ1-2	TRBV7-9	.	CASSLTYYGYTF	TGTGCCAGCAGCCTCACCTACTATGGCTACACCTTC
.	TRBJ1-1	TRBV7-2	.	CASSLFLNTEAFF	TGTGCCAGCAGCTTATTTCTGAACACTGAAGCTTTCTTT
once	TRBJ1-4	TRBV5-4	.	CASSLAGTGEKLFF	TGTGCCAGCAGCTTGGCCGGTACGGGTGAAAAACTGTTTTTT
.	TRBJ1-1	TRBV7-9	.	CASSTDRKGTEAFF	TGTGCCAGCAGCACTGACAGGAAGGGCACTGAAGCTTTCTTT
.	TRBJ2-5	TRBV7-2	TRBD2	CASSLGLAGLPRETQYF	TGTGCCAGCAGCTTAGGACTAGCGGGGCTCCCACGAGAGACCCAGTACTTC
.	TRBJ2-5	TRBV19	.	CASSIGETGLETQYF	TGTGCCAGTAGTATAGGTGAGACAGGTCTGGAGACCCAGTACTTC
.	TRBJ2-5	TRBV5-4	TRBD1	CASSLDRGRETQYF	TGTGCCAGCAGCCTGGACAGGGGGCGGGAGACCCAGTACTTC
.	TRBJ2-5	TRBV7-9	.	CASSLAWDVGTQYF	TGTGCCAGCAGCTTAGCCTGGGACGTGGGGACCCAGTACTTC
.	TRBJ2-5	TRBV27	TRBD2	CASSLLLAGAGETQYF	TGTGCCAGCAGTTTACTCCTAGCGGGAGCAGGAGAGACCCAGTACTTC
.	TRBJ2-1	TRBV25-1	.	CASSPVTIHNEQFF	TGTGCCAGCTCCCCCGTGACTATTCACAATGAGCAGTTCTTC
.	TRBJ1-5	TRBV18	TRBD1	CASSPGTDQPQHF	TGTGCCAGCTCACCTGGGACAGATCAGCCCCAGCATTTT
.	TRBJ2-5	TRBV29-1	.	CSALPQPGRARETQYF	TGCAGCGCGCTACCCCAGCCGGGACGAGCCCGAGAGACCCAGTACTTC
once	TRBJ1-1	TRBV11-2	.	CASSRVHEAFF	TGTGCCAGCAGCAGGGTCCATGAAGCTTTCTTT
once	TRBJ1-5	TRBV19	.	CASSWGGPNQPQHF	TGTGCCAGTAGCTGGGGCGGGCCTAATCAGCCCCAGCATTTT
few	TRBJ2-5	TRBV28	.	CASRLRGGGQTYQETQYF	TGTGCCAGCAGACTCAGAGGAGGGGGACAGACGTACCAAGAGACCCAGTACTTC
.	TRBJ2-1	TRBV7-3	.	CASSLTFGGGFREVPYNEQFF	TGTGCCAGCAGCTTAACATTCGGTGGGGGCTTTCGGGAGGTCCCCTACAATGAGCAGTTCTTC
.	TRBJ1-1	TRBV11-3	.	CASSAGENTEAFF	TGTGCCAGCAGCGCGGGGGAGAACACTGAAGCTTTCTTT
.	TRBJ2-7	TRBV9	TRBD2	CASSVGVSGRAYEQYF	TGTGCCAGCAGCGTAGGAGTGAGCGGGAGAGCCTACGAGCAGTACTTC
once	TRBJ2-1	TRBV9	.	CASSVESLAGLTNEQFF	TGTGCCAGCAGCGTTGAATCATTGGCGGGATTAACAAATGAGCAGTTCTTC
.	TRBJ1-1	TRBV7-2	TRBD1	CASSWDRDTEAFF	TGTGCCAGCAGCTGGGACAGGGACACTGAAGCTTTCTTT
once	TRBJ2-3	TRBV10-2	.	CASSVARRTDTQYF	TGCGCCAGCAGTGTCGCGCGGAGGACAGATACGCAGTATTTT
.	TRBJ2-3	TRBV6-4	TRBD2	CASSELAGPYTQYF	TGTGCCAGCAGTGAACTAGCGGGACCGTATACGCAGTATTTT
.	TRBJ2-3	TRBV7-8	TRBD2	CASSFRNGSGSRGTQYF	TGTGCCAGCAGCTTTAGAAACGGTAGCGGGAGTAGGGGTACGCAGTATTTT
.	TRBJ2-5	TRBV5-1	.	CASSYGLPETQYF	TGCGCCAGCAGCTACGGGCTACCAGAGACCCAGTACTTC
.	TRBJ1-5	TRBV6-6	.	CASSYSGGGKQPQHF	TGTGCCAGCAGTTACTCAGGGGGGGGTAAACAGCCCCAGCATTTT
.	TRBJ2-1	TRBV11-2	.	CASSQRVPNEQFF	TGTGCCAGCAGCCAGCGGGTCCCGAATGAGCAGTTCTTC
.	TRBJ1-1	TRBV4-2	.	CASSPGKGSDTEAFF	TGTGCCAGCAGCCCCGGGAAGGGAAGTGACACTGAAGCTTTCTTT
.	TRBJ2-3	TRBV9	.	CASSVDVGPTDTQYF	TGTGCCAGCAGCGTAGACGTCGGGCCCACAGATACGCAGTATTTT
.	TRBJ1-1	TRBV18	.	CASSPAQVVNTEAFF	TGTGCCAGCTCACCCGCACAGGTTGTGAACACTGAAGCTTTCTTT
.	TRBJ1-4	TRBV28	TRBD1	CASSQTGRANEKLFF	TGTGCCAGCAGTCAGACAGGGCGAGCTAATGAAAAACTGTTTTTT
.	TRBJ1-5	TRBV5-1	.	CASSYGGDQPQHF	TGCGCCAGCAGCTACGGAGGGGACCAGCCCCAGCATTTT
few	TRBJ2-2	TRBV5-4	TRBD1	CATRDRVPGELFF	TGTGCCACCCGAGACAGGGTGCCCGGGGAGCTGTTTTTT
.	TRBJ1-6	TRBV28	.	CASSLTRQPNSPLHF	TGTGCCAGCAGTTTAACCCGACAGCCGAATTCACCCCTCCACTTT
.	TRBJ2-3	TRBV19	.	CAVAVFSTDTQYF	TGTGCCGTAGCGGTGTTTAGCACAGATACGCAGTATTTT
.	TRBJ1-5	TRBV7-6	.	CASSLGTARGLNQPQHF	TGTGCCAGCAGCTTAGGGACAGCCCGGGGGCTCAATCAGCCCCAGCATTTT
.	TRBJ2-3	TRBV4-3	.	CASSHTSASTDTQYF	TGCGCCAGCAGCCACACCTCGGCTAGCACAGATACGCAGTATTTT
.	TRBJ2-7	TRBV11-2	TRBD1	CASSLPPGTAISYEQYF	TGTGCCAGCAGCTTACCACCAGGGACAGCTATCTCCTACGAGCAGTACTTC
.	TRBJ2-7	TRBV10-3	TRBD1	CAISPRQGSYEQYF	TGTGCCATCAGCCCGAGACAGGGCTCCTACGAGCAGTACTTC
.	TRBJ2-1	TRBV11-2	.	CASSSKLSSYNEQFF	TGTGCCAGCAGCTCAAAGCTGAGCTCCTACAATGAGCAGTTCTTC
.	TRBJ1-2	TRBV7-3	TRBD1	CASSPPGQAYGYTF	TGTGCCAGCAGCCCGCCGGGACAGGCTTATGGCTACACCTTC
.	TRBJ2-7	TRBV11-2	.	CASSLDPQNEQYF	TGTGCCAGCAGCTTAGATCCTCAGAACGAGCAGTACTTC
.	TRBJ2-4	TRBV5-6	TRBD2	CASSSLAGAKNIQYF	TGTGCCAGCAGCTCCCTAGCGGGAGCCAAAAACATTCAGTACTTC
.	TRBJ2-3	TRBV29-1	.	CSVETRAAGSGTDTQYF	TGCAGCGTTGAAACGCGGGCGGCCGGGAGTGGCACAGATACGCAGTATTTT
once	TRBJ2-3	TRBV6-5	.	CASKKTGDRTQYF	TGTGCCAGCAAGAAGACAGGCGATAGGACGCAGTATTTT